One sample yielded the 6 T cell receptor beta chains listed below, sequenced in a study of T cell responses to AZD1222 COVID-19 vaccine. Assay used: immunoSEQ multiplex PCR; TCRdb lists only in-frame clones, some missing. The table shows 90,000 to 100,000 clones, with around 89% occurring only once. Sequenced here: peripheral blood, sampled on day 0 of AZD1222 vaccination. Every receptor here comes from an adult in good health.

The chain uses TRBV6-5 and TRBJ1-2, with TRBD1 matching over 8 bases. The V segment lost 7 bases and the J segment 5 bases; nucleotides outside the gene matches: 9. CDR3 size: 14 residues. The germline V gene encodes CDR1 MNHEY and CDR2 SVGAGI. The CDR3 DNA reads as TGTGCCAGCATCGCCAGGGGGCGCATTTATGGCTACACCTTC. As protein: CASIARGRIYGYTF.

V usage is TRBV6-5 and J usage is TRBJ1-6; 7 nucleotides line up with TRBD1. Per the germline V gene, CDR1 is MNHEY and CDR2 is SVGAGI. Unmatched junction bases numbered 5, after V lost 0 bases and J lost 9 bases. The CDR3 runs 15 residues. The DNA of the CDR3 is TGTGCCAGCAGTTACTCGGTCCAGGGGGGTTCACCCCTCCACTTT. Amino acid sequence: CASSYSVQGGSPLHF.

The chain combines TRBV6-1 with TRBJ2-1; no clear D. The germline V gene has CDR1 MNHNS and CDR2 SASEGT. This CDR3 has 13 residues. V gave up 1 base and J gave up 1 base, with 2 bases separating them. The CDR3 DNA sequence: TGTGCCAGCAGTGAAGTTTCCTACAATGAGCAGTTCTTC. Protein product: CASSEVSYNEQFF.

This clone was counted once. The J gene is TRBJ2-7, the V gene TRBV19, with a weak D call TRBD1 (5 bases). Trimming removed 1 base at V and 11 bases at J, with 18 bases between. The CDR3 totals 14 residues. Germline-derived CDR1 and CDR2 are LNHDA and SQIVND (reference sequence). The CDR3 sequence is CASSIGGAQTEEYF. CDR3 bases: TGTGCCAGTAGTATAGGTGGGGCCCAGACAGAAGAGTACTTC. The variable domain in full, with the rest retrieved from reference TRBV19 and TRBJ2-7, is DGGITQSPKYLFRKEGQNVTLSCEQNLNHDAMYWYRQDPGQGLRLIYYSQIVNDFQKGDIAEGYSVSREKKESFPLTVTSAQKNPTAFYLCASSIGGAQTEEYFGPGTRLTVT.

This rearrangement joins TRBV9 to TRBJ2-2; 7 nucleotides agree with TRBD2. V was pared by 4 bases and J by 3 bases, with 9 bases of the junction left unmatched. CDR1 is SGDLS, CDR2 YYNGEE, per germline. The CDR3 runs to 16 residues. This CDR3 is CASSTRPAGHTGELFF. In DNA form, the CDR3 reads TGTGCCAGCAGCACCCGACCAGCGGGACACACCGGGGAGCTGTTTTTT.

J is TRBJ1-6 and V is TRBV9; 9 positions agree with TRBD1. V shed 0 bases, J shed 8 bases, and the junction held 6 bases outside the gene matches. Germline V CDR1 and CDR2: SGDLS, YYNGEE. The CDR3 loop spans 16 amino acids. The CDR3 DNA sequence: TGTGCCAGCAGCGTAGCTTGGAGGACAGGGGATTCACCCCTCCACTTT. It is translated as CASSVAWRTGDSPLHF. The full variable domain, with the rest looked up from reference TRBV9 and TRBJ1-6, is DSGVTQTPKHLITATGQRVTLRCSPRSGDLSVYWYQQSLDQGLQFLIQYYNGEERAKGNILERFSAQQFPDLHSELNLSSLELGDSALYFCASSVAWRTGDSPLHFGNGTRLTVT.